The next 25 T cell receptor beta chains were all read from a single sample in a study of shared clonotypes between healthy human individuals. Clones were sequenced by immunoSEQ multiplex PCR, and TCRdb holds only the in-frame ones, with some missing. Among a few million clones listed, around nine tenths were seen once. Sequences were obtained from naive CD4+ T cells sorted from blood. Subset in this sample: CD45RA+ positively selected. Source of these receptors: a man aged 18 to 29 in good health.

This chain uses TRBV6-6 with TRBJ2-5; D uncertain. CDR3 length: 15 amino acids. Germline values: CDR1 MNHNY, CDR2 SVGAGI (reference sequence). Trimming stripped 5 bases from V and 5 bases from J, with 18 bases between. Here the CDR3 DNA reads TGTGCCAGCAGTCGCCCGGGTACTACGAGGGAGACCCAGTACTTC. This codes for CASSRPGTTRETQYF.

The CDR3 DNA reads as TGTGCCAGCAGCTTAAGGGACAGGTGGGGCGGTAGCGGGAAGCGGGACACCGGGGAGCTGTTTTTT. It is translated as CASSLRDRWGGSGKRDTGELFF. The chain employs TRBV7-4 and TRBJ2-2, with D tentatively TRBD1 or TRBD2 (8 bases each). Germline loops: CDR1 SGHVT, CDR2 SQSDAQ. Trimming removed 2 bases from V and 3 bases from J, with 31 bases in between. The CDR3 has 22 residues. The variable domain in full, with the rest retrieved from reference TRBV7-4 and TRBJ2-2, is GAGVSQSPRYKVAKRGRDVALRCDSISGHVTLYWYRQTLGQGSEVLTYSQSDAQRDKSGRPSGRFSAERPERSVSTLKIQRTEQGDSAVYLCASSLRDRWGGSGKRDTGELFFGEGSRLTVL.

The CDR3 reads CASSWVDRHEQFF. CDR3 DNA sequence: TGTGCCAGCAGCTGGGTAGACAGGCACGAGCAGTTCTTC. The chain uses TRBV5-4 and TRBJ2-1; D might be TRBD1 (6 bases). Germline V gives CDR1 SGHNT, CDR2 YYREEE (reference sequence). Trimming removed 3 bases at V and 10 bases at J, with 14 bases between. The CDR3 extends over 13 amino acids.

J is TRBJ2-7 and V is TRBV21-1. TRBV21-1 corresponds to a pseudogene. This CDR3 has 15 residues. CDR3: CASSPMRGVPREQYF. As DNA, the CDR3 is TGTGCCAGCAGCCCCATGAGGGGGGTCCCTCGCGAGCAGTACTTC.

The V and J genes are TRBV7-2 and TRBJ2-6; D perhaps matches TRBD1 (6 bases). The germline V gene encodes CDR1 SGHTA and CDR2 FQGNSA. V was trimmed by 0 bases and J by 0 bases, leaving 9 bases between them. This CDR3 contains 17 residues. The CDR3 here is CASSLAWDNSGANVLTF. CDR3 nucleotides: TGTGCCAGCAGCTTAGCTTGGGACAACTCTGGGGCCAACGTCCTGACTTTC.

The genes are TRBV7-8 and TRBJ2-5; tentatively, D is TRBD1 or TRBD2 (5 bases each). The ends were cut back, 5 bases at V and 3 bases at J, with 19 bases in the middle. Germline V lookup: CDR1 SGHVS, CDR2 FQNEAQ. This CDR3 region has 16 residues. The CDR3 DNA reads TGTGCCAGCAGCCAAAGGGCAGGGCTAGCAGAAGAGACCCAGTACTTC. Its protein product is CASSQRAGLAEETQYF.

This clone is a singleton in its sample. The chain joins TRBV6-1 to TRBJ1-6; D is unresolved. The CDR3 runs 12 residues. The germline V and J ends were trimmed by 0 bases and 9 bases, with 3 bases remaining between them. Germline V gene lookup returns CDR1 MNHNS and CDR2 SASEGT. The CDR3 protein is CASSEAASPLHF. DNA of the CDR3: TGTGCCAGCAGTGAAGCGGCTTCACCCCTCCACTTT.

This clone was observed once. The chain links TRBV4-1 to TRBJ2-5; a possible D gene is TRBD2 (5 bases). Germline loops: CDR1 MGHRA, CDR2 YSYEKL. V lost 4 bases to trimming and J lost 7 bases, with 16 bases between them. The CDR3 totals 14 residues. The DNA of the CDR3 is TGCGCCAGCAGCCCCGGACTGGCCGTAGGGACCCAGTACTTC. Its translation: CASSPGLAVGTQYF.

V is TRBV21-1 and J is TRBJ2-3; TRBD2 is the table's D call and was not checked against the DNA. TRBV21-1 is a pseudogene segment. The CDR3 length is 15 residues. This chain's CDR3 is CASRTGTIDTDTQYF. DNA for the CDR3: TGTGCCAGCAGGACCGGGACTATCGACACAGATACGCAGTATTTT.

The CDR3: CAGEDSPNSGANVLTF. CDR3 nucleotides: TGTGCCGGGGAAGACAGCCCCAACTCTGGGGCCAACGTCCTGACTTTC. This chain connects TRBV30 to TRBJ2-6; possibly TRBD1 for D (5 bases). From germline, CDR1 is GTSNPN and CDR2 SVGIG (reference sequence). There are 16 residues in the CDR3. The ends were cut back, 8 bases at V and 0 bases at J, with 17 bases in the middle.

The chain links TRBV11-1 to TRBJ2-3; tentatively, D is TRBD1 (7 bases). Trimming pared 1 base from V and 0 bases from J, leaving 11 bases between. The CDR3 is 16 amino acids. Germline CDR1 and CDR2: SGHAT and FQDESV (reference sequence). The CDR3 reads CASSLDAGGSTDTQYF. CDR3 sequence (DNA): TGTGCCAGCAGCTTAGATGCAGGGGGGAGCACAGATACGCAGTATTTT.

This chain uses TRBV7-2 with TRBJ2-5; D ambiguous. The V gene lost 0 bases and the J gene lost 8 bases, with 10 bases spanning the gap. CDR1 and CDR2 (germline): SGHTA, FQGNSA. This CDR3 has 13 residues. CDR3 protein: CASSLAGSPTQYF. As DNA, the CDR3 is TGTGCCAGCAGCTTAGCGGGTTCGCCCACCCAGTACTTC.

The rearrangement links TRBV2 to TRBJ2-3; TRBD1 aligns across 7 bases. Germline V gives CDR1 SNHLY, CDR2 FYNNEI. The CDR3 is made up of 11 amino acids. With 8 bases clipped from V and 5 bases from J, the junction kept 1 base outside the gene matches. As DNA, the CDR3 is TGTGCCAGCGGACAGGAAGATACGCAGTATTTT. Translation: CASGQEDTQYF.

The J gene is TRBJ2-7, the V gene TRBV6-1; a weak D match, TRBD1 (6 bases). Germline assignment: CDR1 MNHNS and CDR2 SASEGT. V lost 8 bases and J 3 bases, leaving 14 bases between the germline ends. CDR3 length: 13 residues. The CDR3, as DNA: TGTGCCAGCGAGGCAGGGGTTGTCTACGAGCAGTACTTC. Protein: CASEAGVVYEQYF.

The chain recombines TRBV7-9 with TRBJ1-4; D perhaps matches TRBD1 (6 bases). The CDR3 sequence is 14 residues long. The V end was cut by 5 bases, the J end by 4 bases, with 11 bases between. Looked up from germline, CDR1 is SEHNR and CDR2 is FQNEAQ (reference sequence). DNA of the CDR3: TGTGCCAGCAGCAAGGGGGAGCTTAATGAAAAACTGTTTTTT. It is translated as CASSKGELNEKLFF.

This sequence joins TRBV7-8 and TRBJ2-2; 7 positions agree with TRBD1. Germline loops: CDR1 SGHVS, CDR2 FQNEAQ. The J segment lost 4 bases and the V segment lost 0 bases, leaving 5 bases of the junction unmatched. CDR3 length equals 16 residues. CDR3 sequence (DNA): TGTGCCAGCAGCTTAGCCGGGACAGTGGCCACCGGGGAGCTGTTTTTT. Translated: CASSLAGTVATGELFF.

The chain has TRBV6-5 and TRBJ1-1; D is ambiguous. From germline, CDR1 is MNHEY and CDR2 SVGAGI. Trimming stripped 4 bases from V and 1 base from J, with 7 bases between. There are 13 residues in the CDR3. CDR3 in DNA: TGTGCCAGCAGTTTGTGGGGGAACACTGAAGCTTTCTTT. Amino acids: CASSLWGNTEAFF.

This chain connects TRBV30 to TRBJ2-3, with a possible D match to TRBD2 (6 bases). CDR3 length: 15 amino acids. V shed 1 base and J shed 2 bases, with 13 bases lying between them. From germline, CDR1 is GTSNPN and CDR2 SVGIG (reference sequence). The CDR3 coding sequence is TGTGCCTGGAGTGGGGCGGGATCGATCACAGATACGCAGTATTTT. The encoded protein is CAWSGAGSITDTQYF.

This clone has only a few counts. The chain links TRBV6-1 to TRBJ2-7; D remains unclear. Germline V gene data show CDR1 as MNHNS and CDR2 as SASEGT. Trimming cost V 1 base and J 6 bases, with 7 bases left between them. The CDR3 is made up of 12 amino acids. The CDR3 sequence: CASSEEVREQYF. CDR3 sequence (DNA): TGTGCCAGCAGTGAAGAGGTGCGCGAGCAGTACTTC.

CDR3 protein: CAISESGGVETDTQYF. In DNA, the CDR3 is TGTGCCATCAGTGAGTCGGGGGGGGTGGAGACAGATACGCAGTATTTT. The V gene is TRBV10-3, the J gene TRBJ2-3, with 7 nucleotides matching TRBD2. This CDR3 contains 16 residues. Looked up from germline, CDR1 is ENHRY and CDR2 is SYGVKD. Unmatched junction bases numbered 6, after V lost 0 bases and J lost 3 bases.

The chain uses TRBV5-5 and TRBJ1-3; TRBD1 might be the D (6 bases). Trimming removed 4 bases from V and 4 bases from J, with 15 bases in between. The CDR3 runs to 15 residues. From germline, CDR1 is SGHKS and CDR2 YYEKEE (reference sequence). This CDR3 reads CASSTRQASGNTIYF. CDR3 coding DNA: TGTGCCAGCAGCACCCGACAGGCTTCAGGAAACACCATATATTTT.

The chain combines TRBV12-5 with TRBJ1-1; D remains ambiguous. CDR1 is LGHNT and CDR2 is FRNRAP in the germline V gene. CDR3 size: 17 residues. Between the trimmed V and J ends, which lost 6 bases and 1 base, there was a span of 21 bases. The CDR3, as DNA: TGTGCTAGTGGCCCCCAGGCCCCCTACGTAGGGAACACTGAAGCTTTCTTT. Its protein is CASGPQAPYVGNTEAFF. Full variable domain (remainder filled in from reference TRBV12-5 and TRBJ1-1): DARVTQTPRHKVTEMGQEVTMRCQPILGHNTVFWYRQTMMQGLELLAYFRNRAPLDDSGMPKDRFSAEMPDATLATLKIQPSEPRDSAVYFCASGPQAPYVGNTEAFFGQGTRLTVV.

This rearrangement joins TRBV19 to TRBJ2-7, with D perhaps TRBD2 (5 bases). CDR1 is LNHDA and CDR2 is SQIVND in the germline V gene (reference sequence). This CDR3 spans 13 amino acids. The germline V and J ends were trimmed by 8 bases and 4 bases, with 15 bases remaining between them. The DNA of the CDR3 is TGTGCCAGTGGCCCCCGGAGAGGGTACGAGCAGTACTTC. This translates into CASGPRRGYEQYF. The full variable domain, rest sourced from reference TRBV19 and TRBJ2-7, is DGGITQSPKYLFRKEGQNVTLSCEQNLNHDAMYWYRQDPGQGLRLIYYSQIVNDFQKGDIAEGYSVSREKKESFPLTVTSAQKNPTAFYLCASGPRRGYEQYFGPGTRLTVT.

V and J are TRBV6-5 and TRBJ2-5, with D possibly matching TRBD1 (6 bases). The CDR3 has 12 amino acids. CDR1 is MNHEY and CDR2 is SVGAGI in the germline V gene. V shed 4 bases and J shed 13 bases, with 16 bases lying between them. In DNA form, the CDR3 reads TGTGCCAGCAGTTCCCGGACAGCCCCACTGTACTTC. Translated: CASSSRTAPLYF.

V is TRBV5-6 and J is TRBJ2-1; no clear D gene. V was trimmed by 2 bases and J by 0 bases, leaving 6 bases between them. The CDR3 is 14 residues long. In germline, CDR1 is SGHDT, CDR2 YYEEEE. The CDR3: CASSFPASYNEQFF. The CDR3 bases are TGTGCCAGCAGCTTCCCCGCCTCCTACAATGAGCAGTTCTTC.